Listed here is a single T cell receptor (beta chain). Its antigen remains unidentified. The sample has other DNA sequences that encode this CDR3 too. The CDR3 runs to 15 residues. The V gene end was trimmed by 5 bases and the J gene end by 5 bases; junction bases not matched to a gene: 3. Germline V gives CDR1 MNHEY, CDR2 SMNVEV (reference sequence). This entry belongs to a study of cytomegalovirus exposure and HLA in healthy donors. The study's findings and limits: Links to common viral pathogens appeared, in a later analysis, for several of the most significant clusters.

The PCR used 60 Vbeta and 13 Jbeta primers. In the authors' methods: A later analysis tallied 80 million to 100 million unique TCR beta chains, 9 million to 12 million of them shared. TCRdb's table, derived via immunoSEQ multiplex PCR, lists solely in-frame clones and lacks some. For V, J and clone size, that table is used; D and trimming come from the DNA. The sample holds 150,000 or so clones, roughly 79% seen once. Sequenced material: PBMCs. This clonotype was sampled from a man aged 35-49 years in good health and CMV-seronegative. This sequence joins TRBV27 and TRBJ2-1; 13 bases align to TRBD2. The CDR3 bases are TGTGCCAGCAGTACGGGACTAGCGGGAAACAATGAGCAGTTCTTC. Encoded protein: CASSTGLAGNNEQFF.